What follows is one TCR beta chain and its context. Its antigen is unidentified. Quantitative 5'-RACE with molecular barcodes was used to make the TCR beta libraries. One entry per CDR3 protein results from TCRdb running MiXCR on the 5' RACE reads. The sample lists 700,000 or so distinct CDR3 sequences, 15% to 20% seen once, with around 19% in the top ten. This sample is part of a study of CD8 T cells in ankylosing spondylitis. The CDR3 is 12 amino acids. V was cut by 7 bases and J by 4 bases, with 13 bases left in between. CDR1 is GTSNPN and CDR2 is SVGIG in the germline V gene (reference sequence). Study results and caveats: Past studies reported some motif variants in reactive arthritis synovial fluid and blood. Peripheral blood samples showed relatively rare disease-linked clones, and these clones were CD8+. In ankylosing spondylitis blood, a motif of eight highly homologous TCR beta variants appeared characteristic. According to the report, clones linked to the disease were significantly enriched in matched synovial fluid samples taken from ankylosing spondylitis patients.

The receptor comes from a male donor with ankylosing spondylitis. Specimen: blood, either unsorted or a sorted T cell fraction (not recorded which). The chain couples TRBV30 to TRBJ1-1; possible D gene TRBD1, 6 bases. Here the CDR3 reads CALTGQFTEAFF. For the CDR3, the DNA is TGTGCCTTAACAGGACAGTTCACTGAAGCTTTCTTT.